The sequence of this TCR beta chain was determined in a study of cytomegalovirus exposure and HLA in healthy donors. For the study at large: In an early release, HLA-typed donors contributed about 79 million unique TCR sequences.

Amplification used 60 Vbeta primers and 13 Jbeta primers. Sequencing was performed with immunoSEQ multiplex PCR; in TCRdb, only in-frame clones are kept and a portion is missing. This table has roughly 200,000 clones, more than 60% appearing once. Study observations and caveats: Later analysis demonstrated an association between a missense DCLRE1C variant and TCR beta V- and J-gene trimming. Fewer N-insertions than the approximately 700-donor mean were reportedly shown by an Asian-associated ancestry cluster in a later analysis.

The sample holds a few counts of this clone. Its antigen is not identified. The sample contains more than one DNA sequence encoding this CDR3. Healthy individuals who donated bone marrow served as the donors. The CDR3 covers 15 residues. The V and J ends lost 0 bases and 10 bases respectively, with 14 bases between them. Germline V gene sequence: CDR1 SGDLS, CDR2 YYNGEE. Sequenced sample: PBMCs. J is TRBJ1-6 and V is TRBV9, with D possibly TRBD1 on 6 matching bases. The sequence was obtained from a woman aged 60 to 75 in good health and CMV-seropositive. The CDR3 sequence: CASSVGVGGRSPLHF. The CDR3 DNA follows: TGTGCCAGCAGCGTAGGGGTAGGGGGAAGATCACCCCTCCACTTT.